This T cell receptor (beta chain) came from a study of blood T cells in healthy people across ages. V trimming: 5 bases; J trimming: 6 bases; junction bases outside the gene matches: 12. This CDR3 is 15 amino acids long. Through a sample-barcoded 5' primer and a J-beta primer mix, a second PCR was run for 7 to 11 cycles. A single record per CDR3 protein comes from TCRdb applying MiXCR to the 5' RACE reads. The sample includes some 700,000 distinct CDR3 sequences, roughly 20% of them seen just once. Sequencing used blood. The chain links TRBV12-3 or TRBV12-4 to TRBJ2-5; 7 positions match TRBD2. This clonotype was obtained from a man between 70 and 80 years old in good health. CDR3 in amino acids: CASSQPSGTTKTQYF. CDR3 sequence (DNA): TGTGCCAGCAGTCAACCCTCTGGGACTACTAAGACCCAGTACTTC.